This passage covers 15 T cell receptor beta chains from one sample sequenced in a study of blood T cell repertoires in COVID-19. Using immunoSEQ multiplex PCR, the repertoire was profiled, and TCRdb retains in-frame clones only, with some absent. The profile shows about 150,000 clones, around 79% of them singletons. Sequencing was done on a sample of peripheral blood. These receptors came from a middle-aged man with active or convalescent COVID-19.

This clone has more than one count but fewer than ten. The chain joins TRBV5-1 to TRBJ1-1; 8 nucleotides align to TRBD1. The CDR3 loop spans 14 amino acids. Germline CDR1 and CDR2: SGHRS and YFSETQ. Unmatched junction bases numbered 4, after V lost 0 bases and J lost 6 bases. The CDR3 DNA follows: TGCGCCAGCAGCTTGGGACAGGGGAGGTCTGAAGCTTTCTTT. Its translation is CASSLGQGRSEAFF.

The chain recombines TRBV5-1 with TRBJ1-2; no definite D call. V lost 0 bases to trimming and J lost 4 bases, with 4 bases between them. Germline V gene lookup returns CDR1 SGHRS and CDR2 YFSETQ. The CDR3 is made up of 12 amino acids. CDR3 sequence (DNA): TGCGCCAGCAGCTTGGTCGGCTATGGCTACACCTTC. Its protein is CASSLVGYGYTF.

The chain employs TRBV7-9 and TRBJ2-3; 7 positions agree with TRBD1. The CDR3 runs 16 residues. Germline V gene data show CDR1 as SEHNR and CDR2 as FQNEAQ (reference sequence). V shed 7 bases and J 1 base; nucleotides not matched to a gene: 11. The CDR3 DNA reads TGTGCCAGCACCCTGGCCGGGACAGTTGGCACAGATACGCAGTATTTT. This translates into CASTLAGTVGTDTQYF.

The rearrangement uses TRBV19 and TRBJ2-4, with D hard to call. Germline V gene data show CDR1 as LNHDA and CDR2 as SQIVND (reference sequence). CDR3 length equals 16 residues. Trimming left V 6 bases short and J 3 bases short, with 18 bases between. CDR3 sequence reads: CASSSLGRENKNIQYF. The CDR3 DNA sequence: TGTGCCAGTAGCTCGCTGGGCCGCGAGAACAAAAACATTCAGTACTTC. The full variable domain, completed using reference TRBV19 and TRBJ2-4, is DGGITQSPKYLFRKEGQNVTLSCEQNLNHDAMYWYRQDPGQGLRLIYYSQIVNDFQKGDIAEGYSVSREKKESFPLTVTSAQKNPTAFYLCASSSLGRENKNIQYFGAGTRLSVL.

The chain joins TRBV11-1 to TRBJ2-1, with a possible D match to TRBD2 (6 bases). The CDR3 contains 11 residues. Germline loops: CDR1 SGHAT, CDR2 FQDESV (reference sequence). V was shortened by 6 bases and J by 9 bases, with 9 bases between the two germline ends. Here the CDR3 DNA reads TGTGCCAGCAGTTCGACTAGTGAGCAGTTCTTC. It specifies CASSSTSEQFF.

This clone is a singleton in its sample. CDR3 loop: CASSSADRLYGYTF. For the CDR3, the DNA is TGTGCCAGCAGCTCAGCTGACAGACTCTATGGCTACACCTTC. The chain recombines TRBV7-9 with TRBJ1-2, with TRBD1 as a possible D gene (5 bases). The CDR3 runs 14 residues. CDR1 and CDR2 (germline): SEHNR, FQNEAQ (reference sequence). V lost 4 bases and J 4 bases, leaving 13 bases between the germline ends.

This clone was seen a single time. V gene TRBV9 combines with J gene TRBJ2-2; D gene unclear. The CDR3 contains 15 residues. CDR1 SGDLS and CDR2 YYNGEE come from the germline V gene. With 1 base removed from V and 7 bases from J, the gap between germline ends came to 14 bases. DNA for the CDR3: TGTGCCAGCAGCGTAACGTTTTGGGCGAGCGGGGAGCTGTTTTTT. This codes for CASSVTFWASGELFF.

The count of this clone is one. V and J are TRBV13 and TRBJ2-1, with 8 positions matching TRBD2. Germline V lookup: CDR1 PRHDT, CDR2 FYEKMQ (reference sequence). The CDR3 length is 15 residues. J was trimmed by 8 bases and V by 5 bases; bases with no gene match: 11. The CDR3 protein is CASSPPREVADEQFF. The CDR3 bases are TGTGCCAGCAGCCCGCCGCGGGAGGTGGCGGATGAGCAGTTCTTC. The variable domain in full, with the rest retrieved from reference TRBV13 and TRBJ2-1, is AAGVIQSPRHLIKEKRETATLKCYPIPRHDTVYWYQQGPGQDPQFLISFYEKMQSDKGSIPDRFSAQQFSDYHSELNMSSLELGDSALYFCASSPPREVADEQFFGPGTRLTVL.

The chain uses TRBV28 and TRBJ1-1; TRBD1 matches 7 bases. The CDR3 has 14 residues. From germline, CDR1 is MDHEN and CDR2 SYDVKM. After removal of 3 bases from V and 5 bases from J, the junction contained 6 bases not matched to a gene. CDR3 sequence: CASSFPRGVTEAFF. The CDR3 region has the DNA TGTGCCAGCAGTTTTCCCAGGGGGGTAACTGAAGCTTTCTTT.

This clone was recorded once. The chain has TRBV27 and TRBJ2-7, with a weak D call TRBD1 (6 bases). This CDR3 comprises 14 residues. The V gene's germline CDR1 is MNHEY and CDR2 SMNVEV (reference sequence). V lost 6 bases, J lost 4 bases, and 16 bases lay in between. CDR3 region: CASSQTGLGYEQYF. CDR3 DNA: TGTGCCAGCAGCCAGACAGGCCTAGGATACGAGCAGTACTTC.

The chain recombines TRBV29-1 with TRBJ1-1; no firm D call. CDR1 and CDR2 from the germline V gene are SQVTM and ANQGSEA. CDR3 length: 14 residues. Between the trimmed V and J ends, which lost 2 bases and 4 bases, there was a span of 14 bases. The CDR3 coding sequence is TGCAGCGTTGAAATGGCCCCGGGGAGCACTGAAGCTTTCTTT. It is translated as CSVEMAPGSTEAFF.

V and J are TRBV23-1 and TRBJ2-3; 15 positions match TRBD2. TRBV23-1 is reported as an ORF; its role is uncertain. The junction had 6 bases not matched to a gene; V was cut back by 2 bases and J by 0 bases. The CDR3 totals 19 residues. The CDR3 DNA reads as TGCGCCAGCAGTCAAGGAGGACTAGCGGGAGGGCCGAGCACAGATACGCAGTATTTT. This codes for CASSQGGLAGGPSTDTQYF.

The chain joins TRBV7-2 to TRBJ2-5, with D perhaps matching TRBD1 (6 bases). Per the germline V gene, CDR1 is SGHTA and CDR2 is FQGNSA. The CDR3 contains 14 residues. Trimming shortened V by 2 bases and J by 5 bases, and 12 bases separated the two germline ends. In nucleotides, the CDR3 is TGTGCCAGCAGCTTATTGGGGGCGCAGGAGACCCAGTACTTC. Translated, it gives CASSLLGAQETQYF.

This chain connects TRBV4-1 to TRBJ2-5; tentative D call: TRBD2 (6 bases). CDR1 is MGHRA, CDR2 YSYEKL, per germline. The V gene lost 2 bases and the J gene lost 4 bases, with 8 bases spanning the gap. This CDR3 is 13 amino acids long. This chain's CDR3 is CASSQWRGETQYF. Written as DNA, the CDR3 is TGCGCCAGCAGCCAATGGAGGGGAGAGACCCAGTACTTC.

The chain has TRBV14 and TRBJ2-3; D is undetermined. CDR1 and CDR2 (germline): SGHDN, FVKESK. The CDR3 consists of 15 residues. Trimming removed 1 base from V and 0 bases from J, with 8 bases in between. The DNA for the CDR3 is TGTGCCAGCAGCCAAGTATCCACTAGCACAGATACGCAGTATTTT. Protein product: CASSQVSTSTDTQYF.